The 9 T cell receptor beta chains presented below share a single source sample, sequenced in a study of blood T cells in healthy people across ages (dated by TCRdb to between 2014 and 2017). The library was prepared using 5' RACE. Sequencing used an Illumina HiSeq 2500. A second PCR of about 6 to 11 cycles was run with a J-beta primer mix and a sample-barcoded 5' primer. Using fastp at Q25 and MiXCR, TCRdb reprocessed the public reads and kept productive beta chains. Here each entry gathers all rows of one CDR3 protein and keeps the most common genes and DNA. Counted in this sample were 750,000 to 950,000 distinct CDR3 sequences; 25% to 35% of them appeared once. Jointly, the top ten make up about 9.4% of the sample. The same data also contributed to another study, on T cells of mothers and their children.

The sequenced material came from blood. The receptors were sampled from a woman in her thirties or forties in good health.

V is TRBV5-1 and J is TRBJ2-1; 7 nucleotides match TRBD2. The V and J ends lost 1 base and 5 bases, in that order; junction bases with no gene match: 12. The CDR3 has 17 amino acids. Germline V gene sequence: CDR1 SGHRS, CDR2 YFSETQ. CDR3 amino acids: CASSLWGGSLADNEQFF. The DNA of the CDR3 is TGCGCCAGCAGCTTGTGGGGGGGATCCCTTGCCGACAATGAGCAGTTCTTC.

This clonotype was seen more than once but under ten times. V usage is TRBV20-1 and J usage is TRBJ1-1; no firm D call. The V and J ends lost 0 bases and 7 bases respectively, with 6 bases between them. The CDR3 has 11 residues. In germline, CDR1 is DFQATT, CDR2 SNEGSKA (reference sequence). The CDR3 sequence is CSARDQSEAFF. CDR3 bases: TGCAGTGCTAGAGATCAAAGTGAAGCTTTCTTT.

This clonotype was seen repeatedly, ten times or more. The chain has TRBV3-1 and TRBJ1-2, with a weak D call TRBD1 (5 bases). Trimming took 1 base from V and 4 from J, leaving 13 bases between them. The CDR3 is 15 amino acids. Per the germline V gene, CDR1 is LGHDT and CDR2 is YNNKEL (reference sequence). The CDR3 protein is CASSQGPGRIYGYTF. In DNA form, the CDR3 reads TGTGCCAGCAGCCAAGGCCCAGGGAGAATCTATGGCTACACCTTC.

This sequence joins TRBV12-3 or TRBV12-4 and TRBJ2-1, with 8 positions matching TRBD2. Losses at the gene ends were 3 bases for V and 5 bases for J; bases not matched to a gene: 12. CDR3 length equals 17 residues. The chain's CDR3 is CASSFPKIAAGDNEQFF. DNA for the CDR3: TGTGCCAGCAGTTTCCCTAAAATCGCAGCGGGGGACAATGAGCAGTTCTTC.

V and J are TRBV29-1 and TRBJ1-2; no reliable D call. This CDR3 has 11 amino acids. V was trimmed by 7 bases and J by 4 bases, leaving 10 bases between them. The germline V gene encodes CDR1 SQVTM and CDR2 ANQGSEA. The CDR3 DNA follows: TGCAGCGCTCGACGGATCTATGGCTACACCTTC. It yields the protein CSARRIYGYTF.

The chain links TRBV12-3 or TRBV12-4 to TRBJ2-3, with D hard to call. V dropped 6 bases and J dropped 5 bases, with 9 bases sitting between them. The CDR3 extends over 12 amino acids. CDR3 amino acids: CASRVKGDTQYF. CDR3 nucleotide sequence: TGTGCCAGCAGAGTGAAGGGAGATACGCAGTATTTT.

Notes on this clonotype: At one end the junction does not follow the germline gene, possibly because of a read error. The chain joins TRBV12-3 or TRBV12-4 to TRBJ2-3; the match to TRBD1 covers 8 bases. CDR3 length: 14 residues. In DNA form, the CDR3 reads TGTGCCAGCAGTTCCGGACAGGGACCAGATACGGAGTATTTT. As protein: CASSSGQGPDTEYF.

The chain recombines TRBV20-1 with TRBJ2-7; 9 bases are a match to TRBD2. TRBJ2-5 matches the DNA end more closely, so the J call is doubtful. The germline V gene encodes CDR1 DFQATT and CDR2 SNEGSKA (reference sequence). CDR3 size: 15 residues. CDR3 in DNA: TGCAGTGCTAGAGCCGGGACTAGCATTCGAGAGACCCAGTACTTC. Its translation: CSARAGTSIRETQYF.

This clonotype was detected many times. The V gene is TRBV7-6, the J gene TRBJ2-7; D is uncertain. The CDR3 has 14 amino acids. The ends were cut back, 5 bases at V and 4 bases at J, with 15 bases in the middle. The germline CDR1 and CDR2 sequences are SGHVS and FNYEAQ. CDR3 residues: CASSTTGPSYEQYF. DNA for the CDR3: TGTGCCAGCAGCACAACCGGGCCCTCGTACGAGCAGTACTTC.